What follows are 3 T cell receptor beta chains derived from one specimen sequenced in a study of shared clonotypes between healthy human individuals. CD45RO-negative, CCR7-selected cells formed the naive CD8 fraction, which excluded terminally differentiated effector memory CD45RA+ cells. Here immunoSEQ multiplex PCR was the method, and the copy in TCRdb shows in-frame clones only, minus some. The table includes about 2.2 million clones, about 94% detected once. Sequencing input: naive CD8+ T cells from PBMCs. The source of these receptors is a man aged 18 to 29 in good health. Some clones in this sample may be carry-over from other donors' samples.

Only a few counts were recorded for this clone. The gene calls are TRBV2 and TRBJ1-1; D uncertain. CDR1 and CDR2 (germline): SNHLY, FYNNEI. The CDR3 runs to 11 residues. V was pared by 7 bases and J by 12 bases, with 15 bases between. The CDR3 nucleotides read TGTGCCAGCATTGAGGACCTCAAAACTTTCTTT. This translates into CASIEDLKTFF.

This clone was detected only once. CDR3: CASREGLELFF. CDR3 bases: TGTGCCAGCAGAGAGGGATTGGAGCTGTTTTTT. The chain joins TRBV6-6 to TRBJ2-2, with D possibly matching TRBD2 (5 bases). The CDR3 length is 11 residues. V was pared by 6 bases and J by 10 bases, with 9 bases between. Germline CDR1 and CDR2: MNHNY and SVGAGI (reference sequence).

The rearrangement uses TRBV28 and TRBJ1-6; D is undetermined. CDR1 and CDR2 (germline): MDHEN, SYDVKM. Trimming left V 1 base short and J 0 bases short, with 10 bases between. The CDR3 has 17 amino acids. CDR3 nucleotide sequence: TGTGCCAGCAGTTTATCAAAAGGCCTCTCCTATAATTCACCCCTCCACTTT. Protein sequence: CASSLSKGLSYNSPLHF.